This TCR beta chain was captured by sequencing in a study of cytomegalovirus exposure and HLA in healthy donors. Study results and limitations: There were several of the most significant clusters that appeared linked to common viral pathogens in a later analysis. In a later analysis, productive TCRs from donors in an Asian-associated ancestry cluster reportedly carried fewer N-insertions than the cohort mean. In vitro assays verified that three CMV-associated chains recognized CMV antigens specifically.

Germline CDR1 and CDR2: PRHDT and FYEKMQ (reference sequence). This CDR3 region has 17 residues. V was clipped by 5 bases and J by 4 bases; unmatched bases: 9. Participants comprised healthy donors of bone marrow. The PCR was carried out with 60 Vbeta primers and 13 Jbeta primers. Profiled with immunoSEQ multiplex PCR; TCRdb holds only in-frame clones, not every one. The repertoire has around 200,000 clones, around 83% of them found once; the top ten carry 0.8%. This clone came up a few times. The antigen is unknown. The sequence came from a woman younger than 30 in good health and CMV-seronegative. The J gene is TRBJ2-5, the V gene TRBV13; 14 bases are a match to TRBD2. Material: PBMCs. The CDR3 sequence: CASSQGLAGGGGETQYF. CDR3 nucleotides: TGTGCCAGCAGCCAAGGACTAGCGGGAGGCGGGGGAGAGACCCAGTACTTC.